These 31 T cell receptor beta chains originate from one sample sequenced in a study of patients and donors after allogeneic stem cell transplantation. Using its own MiXCR run on the RT-PCR reads, TCRdb lists one record per CDR3 protein. Of about 1,600 distinct CDR3 sequences in the sample, roughly 15% were seen once. The sample taken for sequencing was blood, either unsorted or a sorted T cell fraction (not recorded which). These TCRs come from a human donor who was either an allogeneic HSCT recipient or a stem cell or donor lymphocyte infusion donor (not recorded which). It is not recorded whose cells these are; they may come from a transplant donor.

This clonotype has at least ten counts. This chain connects TRBV2 to TRBJ1-1; 9 nucleotides agree with TRBD1. After removal of 9 bases from V and 0 bases from J, the junction contained 2 bases not matched to a gene. The CDR3 has 13 amino acids. Germline CDR1 is SNHLY and CDR2 is FYNNEI. CDR3 loop: CARDRGVNTEAFF. The CDR3, as DNA: TGTGCCAGGGACAGGGGTGTGAACACTGAAGCTTTCTTT.

This clonotype was counted a few times. The V and J genes are TRBV6-2 or TRBV6-3 and TRBJ2-1; 8 bases align to TRBD2. Germline V gene sequence: CDR1 MNHEY, CDR2 SVGEGT. This CDR3 comprises 17 residues. V was pared by 6 bases and J by 8 bases, with 18 bases of the junction left unmatched. The CDR3 DNA reads as TGTGCCAGCAGCCACCCCTTAGCGGGGCCCTTGTTTCATGAGCAGTTCTTC. Translation: CASSHPLAGPLFHEQFF.

This clonotype has ten or more counts. The CDR3 here is CASSLGTGEGLNYGYTF. Here the CDR3 DNA reads TGTGCCAGCAGTTTAGGGACAGGTGAGGGGCTTAACTATGGCTACACCTTC. The J gene is TRBJ1-2, the V gene TRBV27, with 8 bases that match TRBD1. J lost 1 base, V lost 2 bases, and 9 bases had no gene match. The CDR3 runs to 17 residues. Germline CDR1 is MNHEY and CDR2 is SMNVEV (reference sequence).

The rearrangement links TRBV7-2 to TRBJ2-1; no definite D call. V lost 3 bases, J lost 7 bases, and 7 bases lay in between. The CDR3 contains 12 residues. Germline-derived CDR1 and CDR2 are SGHTA and FQGNSA. The CDR3 DNA reads TGTGCCAGCAGCTTTATAGGGAATGAGCAGTTCTTC. Translated, it gives CASSFIGNEQFF.

The chain joins TRBV7-9 to TRBJ2-3; 9 nucleotides line up with TRBD2. This CDR3 is built from 14 residues. Germline V gives CDR1 SEHNR, CDR2 FQNEAQ (reference sequence). J lost 3 bases, V lost 5 bases, and 3 bases had no gene match. In DNA, the CDR3 is TGTGCCAGCAGCCCCGGACTAGCGACAGATACGCAGTATTTT. It translates to CASSPGLATDTQYF.

This clonotype is classed as medium-sized. The rearrangement links TRBV6-2 or TRBV6-3 to TRBJ2-4; tentatively, D is TRBD1 (6 bases). The CDR3 has 13 amino acids. V gave up 5 bases and J gave up 2 bases, with 7 bases separating them. Germline assignment: CDR1 MNHEY and CDR2 SVGEGT. CDR3 DNA: TGTGCCAGCAGTGGGGACACCAAAAACATTCAGTACTTC. Encoded protein: CASSGDTKNIQYF.

By share, this clonotype ranks as hyperexpanded. This chain links TRBV7-9 with TRBJ1-4; unclear D gene. Trimming took 4 bases from V and 10 from J, leaving 22 bases between them. Germline V CDR1 and CDR2: SEHNR, FQNEAQ (reference sequence). The CDR3 extends over 16 amino acids. The DNA for the CDR3 is TGTGCCAGCAGCTCCCGAAAGACCGACACCACGGGAAAACTGTTTTTT. Translated, it gives CASSSRKTDTTGKLFF.

The V and J genes are TRBV10-1 and TRBJ2-3, with D possibly matching TRBD2 (6 bases). The V gene lost 2 bases and the J gene lost 2 bases, with 14 bases spanning the gap. The CDR3 has 16 residues. Germline V gene data show CDR1 as WNHNN and CDR2 as SYGVQD (reference sequence). The CDR3 DNA reads as TGCGCCAGCAGTGAGCCTTTAGCGGAGGACACAGATACGCAGTATTTT. Protein product: CASSEPLAEDTDTQYF.

This clonotype has a count of ten or more. V gene TRBV15 combines with J gene TRBJ2-7; 8 bases line up with TRBD1. V was pared by 0 bases and J by 6 bases, with 7 bases of the junction left unmatched. Germline values: CDR1 LNHNV, CDR2 YYDKDF (reference sequence). The CDR3 totals 15 residues. The CDR3 nucleotides read TGTGCCACCAGCAGAGACCACCAGGGGGCACGCGAGCAGTACTTC. Translation: CATSRDHQGAREQYF.

This clonotype has ten or more counts. The rearrangement joins TRBV7-9 to TRBJ1-1, with TRBD1 identical over 7 bases. Unmatched junction bases numbered 9, after V lost 1 base and J lost 4 bases. Per the germline V gene, CDR1 is SEHNR and CDR2 is FQNEAQ (reference sequence). The CDR3 is made up of 16 amino acids. The CDR3 is CASSLGTPRQGTEAFF. The CDR3 region has the DNA TGTGCCAGCAGCTTAGGGACCCCCCGACAGGGCACTGAAGCTTTCTTT.

This clonotype came up a few times. The chain couples TRBV7-9 to TRBJ2-1, with TRBD1 matching over 9 bases. The V segment lost 2 bases and the J segment 8 bases; nucleotides outside the gene matches: 10. The CDR3 extends over 16 amino acids. CDR1 and CDR2 from the germline V gene are SEHNR and FQNEAQ (reference sequence). The CDR3 loop is CASSLLGGTGPYEQFF. The CDR3 DNA is TGTGCCAGCAGCTTATTGGGTGGGACAGGGCCCTATGAGCAGTTCTTC.

This clonotype is large by share. The chain uses TRBV4-3 and TRBJ1-1; D gene ambiguous. V was clipped by 3 bases and J by 5 bases, with 16 bases between them. Germline lookup yields CDR1 LGHNA and CDR2 YSLEER. This CDR3 contains 15 residues. The CDR3 DNA follows: TGCGCCAGCAGCCACAGATTGGGCGGAGCTACTGAAGCTTTCTTT. Protein product: CASSHRLGGATEAFF.

This clonotype occurred many times. The chain uses TRBV20-1 and TRBJ2-7; no reliable D call. V was pared by 1 base and J by 5 bases, with 12 bases between. The CDR3 runs 13 residues. CDR1 is DFQATT and CDR2 is SNEGSKA in the germline V gene (reference sequence). DNA for the CDR3: TGCAGTGCTAGAGTTAGCCTATACGACGAGCAGTACTTC. It yields the protein CSARVSLYDEQYF.

This clonotype was seen a handful of times. This chain links TRBV10-3 with TRBJ1-1; D possibly corresponds to TRBD1 (6 bases). Trimming took 6 bases from V and 5 from J, leaving 16 bases between them. Germline assignment: CDR1 ENHRY and CDR2 SYGVKD. CDR3 size: 14 residues. CDR3 protein: CAIRKQGGRTEAFF. DNA for the CDR3: TGTGCCATCAGAAAACAGGGAGGGCGGACTGAAGCTTTCTTT.

The chain joins TRBV5-5 to TRBJ1-2; D is ambiguous. Per the germline V gene, CDR1 is SGHKS and CDR2 is YYEKEE (reference sequence). This CDR3 is 14 amino acids long. Trimming removed 6 bases from V and 4 bases from J, with 16 bases in between. The CDR3 spells CASTQTGSFYGYTF. CDR3 DNA: TGTGCCAGCACCCAAACGGGCAGCTTCTATGGCTACACCTTC.

Judged by abundance, this clonotype is medium-sized. The chain couples TRBV7-9 to TRBJ2-5; D tentatively reads TRBD1 or TRBD2 (5 bases each). Per the germline V gene, CDR1 is SEHNR and CDR2 is FQNEAQ (reference sequence). The CDR3 consists of 14 residues. The V end was cut by 3 bases, the J end by 5 bases, with 13 bases between. As DNA, the CDR3 is TGTGCCAGCAGCTTCACCAGAGAGGGGGAGACCCAGTACTTC. It translates to CASSFTREGETQYF.

The table lists this clonotype with a count of one. The rearrangement uses TRBV7-6 and TRBJ1-1; weak D call: TRBD1 (5 bases). The CDR3 spans 16 residues. Trimming left V 5 bases short and J 4 bases short, with 20 bases between. Germline CDR1 reads SGHVS; CDR2 reads FNYEAQ. This CDR3 is CASSPGGREGITEAFF. Written as DNA, the CDR3 is TGTGCCAGCAGCCCCGGGGGGAGGGAAGGGATCACTGAAGCTTTCTTT.

The V gene is TRBV27, the J gene TRBJ2-6; the D gene is possibly TRBD2 (5 bases). The V gene's germline CDR1 is MNHEY and CDR2 SMNVEV (reference sequence). V was shortened by 5 bases and J by 0 bases, with 8 bases between the two germline ends. The CDR3 extends over 15 amino acids. The CDR3 DNA follows: TGTGCCAGCAGTGGGAGTTACTCTGGGGCCAACGTCCTGACTTTC. This gives the protein CASSGSYSGANVLTF.

This clonotype is termed hyperexpanded. The chain links TRBV7-6 to TRBJ1-1, with a tentative D call TRBD1 (5 bases). V was cut by 5 bases and J by 4 bases, with 20 bases left in between. CDR1 is SGHVS and CDR2 is FNYEAQ in the germline V gene. This CDR3 is built from 16 residues. The CDR3 DNA is TGTGCCAGCAGCCCGGGGGGGAGGGGAGGGATCACTGAAGCTTTCTTT. It yields the protein CASSPGGRGGITEAFF. The full variable domain, rest sourced from reference TRBV7-6 and TRBJ1-1, is GAGVSQSPRYKVTKRGQDVALRCDPISGHVSLYWYRQALGQGPEFLTYFNYEAQQDKSGLPNDRFSAERPEGSISTLTIQRTEQRDSAMYRCASSPGGRGGITEAFFGQGTRLTVV.

The V call is TRBV5-1, the J call TRBJ1-4, with a tentative D call TRBD1 (5 bases). The CDR3 totals 17 residues. The germline V gene has CDR1 SGHRS and CDR2 YFSETQ. Trimming stripped 0 bases from V and 0 bases from J, with 12 bases between. The CDR3 DNA reads as TGCGCCAGCAGCTTGGTAGGACACCGCTCAACTAATGAAAAACTGTTTTTT. This gives the protein CASSLVGHRSTNEKLFF.

This clonotype is termed medium-sized (0.01 to 0.1%). The gene calls are TRBV7-9 and TRBJ2-5; 8 bases line up with TRBD1. Trimming removed 1 base from V and 0 bases from J; junction bases left unmatched: 1. Germline V gives CDR1 SEHNR, CDR2 FQNEAQ (reference sequence). The CDR3 covers 15 residues. For the CDR3, the DNA is TGTGCCAGCAGCTTAGTGGACAGGGACCAAGAGACCCAGTACTTC. Amino acids: CASSLVDRDQETQYF.

The gene calls are TRBV23-1 and TRBJ1-4; D is ambiguous. TRBV23-1 carries the ORF label, with uncertain function. The CDR3 length is 15 residues. V dropped 0 bases and J dropped 8 bases, with 13 bases sitting between them. CDR3 in amino acids: CASSQSVWPGEKLFF. CDR3 nucleotides: TGCGCCAGCAGTCAATCGGTGTGGCCTGGGGAAAAACTGTTTTTT.

This clonotype is medium-sized within its sample. V usage is TRBV6-6 and J usage is TRBJ2-7; D is unclear. Germline CDR1 reads MNHNY; CDR2 reads SVGAGI (reference sequence). CDR3 length: 14 residues. Trimming took 2 bases from V and 3 from J, leaving 11 bases between them. The CDR3 coding sequence is TGTGCCAGCAGTTACGGCTTTTTGGGCTACGAGCAGTACTTC. Amino acids: CASSYGFLGYEQYF.

The V and J genes are TRBV7-9 and TRBJ2-2; no definite D call. Germline CDR1 is SEHNR and CDR2 is FQNEAQ (reference sequence). V gave up 0 bases and J gave up 9 bases, with 23 bases separating them. The CDR3 is made up of 18 amino acids. The CDR3 spells CASSLAWWADKEIRELFF. Written as DNA, the CDR3 is TGTGCCAGCAGCTTAGCGTGGTGGGCAGATAAGGAGATCCGGGAGCTGTTTTTT.

This clonotype has at least ten counts. J is TRBJ1-2 and V is TRBV4-3; possibly TRBD1 for D (6 bases). CDR1 is LGHNA, CDR2 YSLEER, per germline. This CDR3 has 15 amino acids. V gave up 0 bases and J gave up 4 bases, with 12 bases separating them. The DNA of the CDR3 is TGCGCCAGCAGCCAAGACAGGGGTTGGGTCTATGGCTACACCTTC. Translating gives CASSQDRGWVYGYTF.

This clonotype is categorized as medium-sized. The V call is TRBV10-3, the J call TRBJ2-5; TRBD2 matches 7 bases. V was clipped by 4 bases and J by 5 bases; unmatched bases: 7. Per the germline V gene, CDR1 is ENHRY and CDR2 is SYGVKD. CDR3 length equals 14 residues. CDR3 nucleotides: TGTGCCATCAGTGCAAGACTAGCCGGGGAGACCCAGTACTTC. Residues: CAISARLAGETQYF.

As concerns this clonotype: A much larger clone sits a single nucleotide away, making a read error possible. V gene TRBV7-9 combines with J gene TRBJ2-1; TRBD2 matches at 13 bases. The V gene's germline CDR1 is SEHNR and CDR2 FQNEAQ (reference sequence). This CDR3 is built from 15 residues. The CDR3 DNA reads TGTGCCAGCAGGGGGACTAGCGGGGCCTACAATGAGCTGTTCTTC. Its translation: CASRGTSGAYNELFF.

By frequency in the sample, this clonotype is large (0.1 to 1%). The chain recombines TRBV12-3 or TRBV12-4 with TRBJ2-4; 10 nucleotides match TRBD1. The CDR3 runs 15 residues. After removal of 7 bases from V and 2 bases from J, the junction contained 5 bases not matched to a gene. The DNA of the CDR3 is TGTGCCAGCAAGGGGACAGGGGCATCCAAAAACATTCAGTACTTC. Protein: CASKGTGASKNIQYF.

V and J are TRBV29-1 and TRBJ2-7; the D is unclear. There are 11 residues in the CDR3. Germline V CDR1 and CDR2: SQVTM, ANQGSEA. The V and J ends lost 4 bases and 1 base respectively, with 5 bases between them. This CDR3 is CSVGVSYEQYF. The CDR3 bases are TGCAGCGTTGGGGTTTCCTACGAGCAGTACTTC.

This clonotype is classed as large. This chain uses TRBV12-3 or TRBV12-4 with TRBJ1-1; TRBD1 might be the D (5 bases). The CDR3 runs 14 residues. Trimming took 6 bases from V and 1 from J, leaving 12 bases between them. Here the CDR3 reads CASSETASNTEAFF. The DNA for the CDR3 is TGTGCCAGCAGCGAGACAGCATCGAACACTGAAGCTTTCTTT.

This clonotype was seen only a few times. V is TRBV2 and J is TRBJ2-7; D ambiguous. V gave up 5 bases and J gave up 0 bases, with 5 bases separating them. This CDR3 spans 12 amino acids. The germline CDR1 and CDR2 sequences are SNHLY and FYNNEI. The CDR3 coding sequence is TGTGCCAGCAGTAGGAGCTCCTACGAGCAGTACTTC. Translated: CASSRSSYEQYF.